A single sample gave rise to the 17 T cell receptor beta chains below, sequenced in a study of cytomegalovirus exposure and HLA in healthy donors. Primers included in the PCR were 60 Vbeta and 13 Jbeta primers. Clones were read by immunoSEQ multiplex PCR, and TCRdb kept only the in-frame ones, dropping some. This table holds roughly 170,000 clones, 75% to 85% found once. Sequencing was carried out using PBMCs. The receptor source for this set is a man aged 25 to 40 in good health and CMV-seropositive.

This clone was observed a handful of times. The genes are TRBV4-1 and TRBJ1-5; 8 nucleotides align to TRBD1. CDR1 is MGHRA, CDR2 YSYEKL, per germline. This CDR3 is 15 amino acids long. J lost 3 bases, V lost 3 bases, and 4 bases had no gene match. The CDR3 DNA sequence: TGCGCCAGCAGCCATGGACAGGGCCCCAATCAGCCCCAGCATTTT. Its translation is CASSHGQGPNQPQHF.

The rearrangement uses TRBV4-3 and TRBJ1-1; TRBD1 is a possible D gene (6 bases). Trimming shortened V by 4 bases and J by 0 bases, and 9 bases separated the two germline ends. CDR3 length: 14 amino acids. In germline, CDR1 is LGHNA, CDR2 YSLEER. The CDR3 DNA is TGCGCCAGCAGCCGGGACACCTTGAACACTGAAGCTTTCTTT. Encoded protein: CASSRDTLNTEAFF.

The chain uses TRBV28 and TRBJ2-7, with a possible D match to TRBD2 (5 bases). CDR1 and CDR2 (germline): MDHEN, SYDVKM. Between the trimmed V and J ends, which lost 3 bases and 1 base, there was a span of 10 bases. This CDR3 comprises 14 residues. The CDR3 is CASSFRGPSYEQYF. The CDR3 DNA follows: TGTGCCAGCAGTTTCCGAGGGCCGTCCTACGAGCAGTACTTC.

The gene calls are TRBV4-2 and TRBJ1-6; D remains unclear. Per germline, CDR1 LGHNA and CDR2 YNFKEQ. The V end lost 0 bases, the J end lost 7 bases, and 7 bases lay between the germline ends. CDR3 size: 14 residues. The CDR3 coding sequence is TGTGCCAGCAGCCAAGATACGGAGAATTCACCCCTCCACTTT. Its protein is CASSQDTENSPLHF.

The chain recombines TRBV9 with TRBJ2-7, with D perhaps matching TRBD2 (6 bases). Germline loops: CDR1 SGDLS, CDR2 YYNGEE. The CDR3 covers 13 residues. V lost 3 bases, J lost 7 bases, and 14 bases lay in between. The CDR3 DNA follows: TGTGCCAGCAGCGCGATAGTGGAGGGGGAGCAGTACTTC. Encoded protein: CASSAIVEGEQYF.

V usage is TRBV29-1 and J usage is TRBJ2-7, with 9 bases lining up with TRBD1. Germline-derived CDR1 and CDR2 are SQVTM and ANQGSEA. The CDR3 sequence is 13 residues long. J gave up 2 bases and V 5 bases, and 4 bases lay outside the gene matches. CDR3 protein: CSVRTGETYEQYF. The DNA for the CDR3 is TGCAGCGTTAGGACAGGGGAAACCTACGAGCAGTACTTC.

This chain connects TRBV7-9 to TRBJ2-1; no definite D call. In germline, CDR1 is SEHNR, CDR2 FQNEAQ (reference sequence). The CDR3 sequence is 15 residues long. V lost 2 bases and J lost 3, with 11 bases in between. In nucleotides, the CDR3 is TGTGCCAGCAGCTTAAAATTGCGGTACTACAATGAGCAGTTCTTC. Protein product: CASSLKLRYYNEQFF.

The V gene is TRBV11-3, the J gene TRBJ2-2, with 8 positions matching TRBD2. Trimming cost V 5 bases and J 6 bases; bases outside gene matches: 5. Per the germline V gene, CDR1 is SGHNT and CDR2 is YENEEA. The CDR3 loop spans 14 amino acids. In DNA form, the CDR3 reads TGTGCCAGCAGCCAGACCGGGGGGGCCGGGGAGCTGTTTTTT. The encoded protein is CASSQTGGAGELFF.

The chain joins TRBV4-2 to TRBJ2-3; 8 bases map to TRBD2. CDR3 length: 15 residues. The J segment lost 6 bases and the V segment lost 1 base, leaving 6 bases of the junction unmatched. Germline lookup yields CDR1 LGHNA and CDR2 YNFKEQ. The CDR3 region has the DNA TGTGCCAGCAGCCAAGTGGCCAGCGGGAGCGATACGCAGTATTTT. Protein sequence: CASSQVASGSDTQYF.

The gene calls are TRBV6-1 and TRBJ2-7; possible D gene TRBD1, 5 bases. The CDR3 length is 15 residues. V dropped 5 bases and J dropped 2 bases, with 16 bases sitting between them. Germline CDR1 is MNHNS and CDR2 is SASEGT. CDR3 sequence (DNA): TGTGCCAGCAGTTCCCCCCGACAGACCACCTACGAGCAGTACTTC. This codes for CASSSPRQTTYEQYF.

This chain connects TRBV4-2 to TRBJ2-7, with 8 nucleotides matching TRBD2. V lost 1 base, J lost 9 bases, and 8 bases stayed unmatched. This CDR3 contains 14 residues. The germline gives CDR1 LGHNA, CDR2 YNFKEQ. The CDR3 reads CASSQVEGLVGQYF. The CDR3 DNA reads TGTGCCAGCAGCCAAGTTGAGGGACTAGTGGGGCAGTACTTC.

This clone was found a few times. This sequence joins TRBV4-1 and TRBJ1-5; D possibly corresponds to TRBD1 (6 bases). The V gene lost 1 base and the J gene lost 5 bases, with 24 bases spanning the gap. This CDR3 comprises 19 residues. Germline-derived CDR1 and CDR2 are MGHRA and YSYEKL. The CDR3 is CASSQGPPTAEQGHQPQHF. CDR3 nucleotide sequence: TGCGCCAGCAGCCAAGGCCCCCCCACCGCCGAACAGGGCCATCAGCCCCAGCATTTT.

The gene calls are TRBV19 and TRBJ2-5, with 11 nucleotides matching TRBD2. Trimming removed 9 bases from V and 5 bases from J; junction bases left unmatched: 8. CDR1 is LNHDA and CDR2 is SQIVND in the germline V gene (reference sequence). This CDR3 has 14 amino acids. As DNA, the CDR3 is TGTGCCAGCGGTAGCGGGGGGGCCCGCGAGACCCAGTACTTC. Protein product: CASGSGGARETQYF.

The V gene is TRBV7-9, the J gene TRBJ2-1; 8 bases fit TRBD2. CDR1 and CDR2 from the germline V gene are SEHNR and FQNEAQ (reference sequence). This CDR3 comprises 14 residues. V lost 5 bases and J lost 6; bases outside the gene matches: 6. The CDR3 DNA follows: TGTGCCAGCAGCCGCGGGGGGTTGGTCAATGAGCAGTTCTTC. Protein: CASSRGGLVNEQFF.

The V call is TRBV7-9, the J call TRBJ2-5, with 10 bases aligning to TRBD2. Trimming removed 4 bases from V and 7 bases from J; junction bases left unmatched: 18. The germline gives CDR1 SEHNR, CDR2 FQNEAQ (reference sequence). This CDR3 comprises 18 residues. The CDR3 spells CASSSLAGDDSRGRTQYF. CDR3 nucleotide sequence: TGTGCCAGCAGCTCGCTAGCGGGGGACGATTCCCGGGGTAGGACCCAGTACTTC.

This chain joins TRBV27 and TRBJ1-1; no clear D. Germline V CDR1 and CDR2: MNHEY, SMNVEV (reference sequence). With 3 bases removed from V and 5 bases from J, the gap between germline ends came to 10 bases. CDR3 length equals 13 residues. As DNA, the CDR3 is TGTGCCAGCAGTTTGGGCATTAGTACTGAAGCTTTCTTT. It is translated as CASSLGISTEAFF.

This chain uses TRBV5-1 with TRBJ1-2; 7 bases agree with TRBD1. Looked up from germline, CDR1 is SGHRS and CDR2 is YFSETQ. The CDR3 spans 15 residues. V dropped 4 bases and J dropped 0; count of bases not matched to a gene: 6. CDR3 region: CASSQGTASNYGYTF. CDR3 nucleotide sequence: TGCGCCAGCAGCCAAGGGACAGCCTCTAACTATGGCTACACCTTC.